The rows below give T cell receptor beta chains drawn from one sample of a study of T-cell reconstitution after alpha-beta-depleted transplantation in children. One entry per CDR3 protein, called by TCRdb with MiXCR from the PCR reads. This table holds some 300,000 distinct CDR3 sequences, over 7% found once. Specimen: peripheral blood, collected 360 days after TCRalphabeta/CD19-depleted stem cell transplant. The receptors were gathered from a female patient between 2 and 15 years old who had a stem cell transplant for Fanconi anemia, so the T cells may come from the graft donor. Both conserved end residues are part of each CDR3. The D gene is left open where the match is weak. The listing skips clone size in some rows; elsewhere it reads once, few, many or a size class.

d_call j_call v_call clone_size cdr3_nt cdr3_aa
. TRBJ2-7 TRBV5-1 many TGCGCCAGCAGCTTGGATTGGGGGTCCTACGAGCAGTACTTC CASSLDWGSYEQYF
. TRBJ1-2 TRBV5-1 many TGCGCCAGCAGCTTGTTAGCGAATCTTAACTATGGCTACACCTTC CASSLLANLNYGYTF
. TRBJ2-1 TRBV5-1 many TGCGCCAGCAGCCCCGGGACAATGGTTGAGCATGAGCAGTTCTTC CASSPGTMVEHEQFF
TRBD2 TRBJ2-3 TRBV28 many TGTGCCAGCAGTCCCCCGAGGGGTAGCGGGAACGTAGGTACGCAGTATTTT CASSPPRGSGNVGTQYF
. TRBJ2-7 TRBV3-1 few TGTGCCAGCAGCCAAGAGGGGACTGCCTCCTACGAGCAGTACTTC CASSQEGTASYEQYF
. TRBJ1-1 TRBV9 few TGTGCCAGCAGCGTAGTGGGGGGAAACACTGAAGCTTTCTTT CASSVVGGNTEAFF
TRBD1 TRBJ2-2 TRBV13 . TGTGCCAGCAGCTTAACAGGGGTCAAAATTTCCGGGGAGCTGTTTTTT CASSLTGVKISGELFF
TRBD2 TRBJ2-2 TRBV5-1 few TGCGCCAGCAGCACAGCCCTAGCGGGGGGAGACACCGGGGAGCTGTTTTTT CASSTALAGGDTGELFF
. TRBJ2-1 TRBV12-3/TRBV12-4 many TGTGCCAGCTTCACTACCGGGACTGAGCAGTTCTTC CASFTTGTEQFF
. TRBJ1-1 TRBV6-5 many TGTGCCAGCAGTTACTCGAAGGGCAGGAGGAACACTGAAGCTTTCTTT CASSYSKGRRNTEAFF
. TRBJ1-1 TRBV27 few TGTGCCAGCAGTCCGTGGGAGGCAGGTACTGAAGCTTTCTTT CASSPWEAGTEAFF
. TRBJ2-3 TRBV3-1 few TGTGCCAGCAGCCAAGCACGGGGAAGCACAGATACGCAGTATTTT CASSQARGSTDTQYF
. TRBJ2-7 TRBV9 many TGTGCCAGCAGCGTAGGAGGAGACATCTCCTACGAGCAGTACTTC CASSVGGDISYEQYF
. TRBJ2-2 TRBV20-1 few TGCAGTGCTAGAGAGGTTCAGCGACTAAACACCGGGGAGCTGTTTTTT CSAREVQRLNTGELFF
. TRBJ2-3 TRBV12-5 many TGTGCTAGTGGTTTGGGACTCAGAGATACGCAGTATTTT CASGLGLRDTQYF
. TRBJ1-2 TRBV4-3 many TGCGCCAGCAGCCAAGCAATGAACGGAGGTTCAGACTACACCTTC CASSQAMNGGSDYTF
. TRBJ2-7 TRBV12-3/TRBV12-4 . TGTGCCAGCAGTTTCCTGGACGCCCTGGGGTATGGCGAGCAGTACTTC CASSFLDALGYGEQYF
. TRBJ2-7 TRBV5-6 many TGTGCCAGCAGCTTGGCCCCGGGGGCTGACGAGCAGTACTTC CASSLAPGADEQYF
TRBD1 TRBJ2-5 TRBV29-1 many TGCAGCGCACTGACAGGGGGTTTAGAGACCCAGTACTTC CSALTGGLETQYF
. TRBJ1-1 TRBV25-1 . TGTGCCAGCACTCGGGATCTGAACACTGAAGCTTTCTTT CASTRDLNTEAFF
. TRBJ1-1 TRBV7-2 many TGTGCCAGCAGCTTAGTCCGTGGGGCCACTGAAGCTTTCTTT CASSLVRGATEAFF
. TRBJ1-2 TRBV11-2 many TGTGCCAGCAGTCCTTATCCGACAGCACTATATGGCTACACCTTC CASSPYPTALYGYTF
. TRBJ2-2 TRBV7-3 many TGTGCCAGCAGCTGGGATAACACCGGGGAGCTGTTTTTT CASSWDNTGELFF
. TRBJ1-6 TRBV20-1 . TGCAGTACAACCGGGCCCCCCAACCTGGGTTCACCCCTCCACTTT CSTTGPPNLGSPLHF
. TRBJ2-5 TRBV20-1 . TGCAGTGCTAGCTCCTCTCGCGGGGAGGAGACCCAGTACTTC CSASSSRGEETQYF
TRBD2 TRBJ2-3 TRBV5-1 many TGCGCCAGCAGCTTACGGACTAGCGGCTCCACAGATACGCAGTATTTT CASSLRTSGSTDTQYF
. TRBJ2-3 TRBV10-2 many TGCGCCAGCAGTGGGAGGACTACCATAGATACGCAGTATTTT CASSGRTTIDTQYF
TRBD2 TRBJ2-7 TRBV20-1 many TGCAGTGCTGTAGCGGGCTATCGCTCCTACGAGCAGTACTTC CSAVAGYRSYEQYF
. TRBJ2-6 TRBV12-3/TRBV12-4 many TGTGCCACCAAAGCGAGTGTTGCTGGGGCCAACGTCCTGACTTTC CATKASVAGANVLTF
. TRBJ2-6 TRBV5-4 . TGTGCCAGCAGCTCTAAGACCTCTGGGGCCAACGTCCTGACTTTC CASSSKTSGANVLTF
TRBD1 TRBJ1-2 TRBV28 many TGTGCCAGCAGTTACAGGGGGACCAACTATGGCTACACCTTC CASSYRGTNYGYTF
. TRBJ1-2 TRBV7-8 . TGTGCCAGCAGCTCGGGGGCCTATGGCTACACCTTC CASSSGAYGYTF
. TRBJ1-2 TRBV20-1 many TGCAGTGCTAAACTGGGCTATGGCTACACCTTC CSAKLGYGYTF
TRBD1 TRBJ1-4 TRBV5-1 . TGCGCCAGCAGCTGGGCACCGGCAGGGGGAAATGAAAAACTGTTTTTT CASSWAPAGGNEKLFF
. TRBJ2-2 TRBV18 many TGTGCCAGCTCATTTACACAGAACACCGGGGAGCTGTTTTTT CASSFTQNTGELFF
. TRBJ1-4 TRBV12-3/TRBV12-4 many TGTGCCAGCAGTTGGGGCGTTTCTAATGAAAAACTGTTTTTT CASSWGVSNEKLFF
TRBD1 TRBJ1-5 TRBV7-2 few TGTGCCAGCAGCCTTCGGACAGGGAGACAGCCCCAGCATTTT CASSLRTGRQPQHF
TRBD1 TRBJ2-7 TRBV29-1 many TGCAGCGACCCCGGGACAGGTTCCTACGAGCAGTACTTC CSDPGTGSYEQYF
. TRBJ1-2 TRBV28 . TGTGCCAGCAAACGTTTGGGGGCGGAGGGACCCTATGGCTACACCTTC CASKRLGAEGPYGYTF
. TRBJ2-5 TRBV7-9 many TGTGCCAGCAGCCGCCAGGGGATCCAGACCCAGTACTTC CASSRQGIQTQYF
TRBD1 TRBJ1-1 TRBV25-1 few TGTGCCAGCAGTGTACCCCGTGGGACAGGGGAGACTGAAGCTTTCTTT CASSVPRGTGETEAFF
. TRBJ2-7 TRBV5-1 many TGCGCCAGCTCTCGGGACACTAGATACGAGCAGTACTTC CASSRDTRYEQYF
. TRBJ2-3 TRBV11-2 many TGTGCCAGTAAAACAGCGGTCGAGCCCACCCAGTATTTT CASKTAVEPTQYF
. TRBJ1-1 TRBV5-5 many TGTGCCAGCAGCTTGGATTTGCTTGGCAGACCGAACACTGAAGCTTTCTTT CASSLDLLGRPNTEAFF
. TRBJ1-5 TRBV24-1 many TGTGCCACCCGGGGGAGGGGCCTCAATCAGCCCCAGCATTTT CATRGRGLNQPQHF
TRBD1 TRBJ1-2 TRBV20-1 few TGCAGTGCTACCCGGGACAGGGAGGAGGCTAACTATGGCTACACCTTC CSATRDREEANYGYTF
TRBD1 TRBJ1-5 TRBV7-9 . TGTGCCAGCAGCCAGGGACAGGGCGGTCAGCCCCAGCATTTT CASSQGQGGQPQHF
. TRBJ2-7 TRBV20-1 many TGCAGTGTCCGGGATGTTCTGGGTACCTACGAGCAGTACTTC CSVRDVLGTYEQYF
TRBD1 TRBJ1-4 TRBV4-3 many TGCGCCAGCAGCCAAGGAGGAGGGGGCGCGGGTGAAAAACTGTTTTTT CASSQGGGGAGEKLFF
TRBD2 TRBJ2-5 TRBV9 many TGTGCCAGCAGCGTAGGTAGCGGGAGGACGGAGACCCAGTACTTC CASSVGSGRTETQYF
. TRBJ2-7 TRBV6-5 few TGTGCCAGCAGTTACTCAAGGTCGAACGAGCAGTACTTC CASSYSRSNEQYF
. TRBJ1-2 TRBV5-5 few TGTGCCAGCAGCTTTCGGGCGGCGCCTAGTGGGTACACCTTC CASSFRAAPSGYTF
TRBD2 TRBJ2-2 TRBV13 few TGTGCCAGCAGAAATTTGACTAGCGGGATTGGTGGGGAGCTGTTTTTT CASRNLTSGIGGELFF
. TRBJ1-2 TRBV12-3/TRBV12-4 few TGTGCCAGCAGTAAGGGCCCGGGGAGCTACACCTTC CASSKGPGSYTF
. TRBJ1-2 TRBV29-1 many TGCAGCGTTGACGGGACTTATGGCTACACCTTC CSVDGTYGYTF
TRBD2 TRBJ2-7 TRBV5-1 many TGCGCCAGCAGCCCCTTCAGCGGGGGATCCTACGAGCAGTACTTC CASSPFSGGSYEQYF
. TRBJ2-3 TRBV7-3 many TGTGCCAGCAGCTTAGACGGGAATGCAGATACGCAGTATTTT CASSLDGNADTQYF